Listed below are T cell receptor beta chains from one sample, sequenced in a study of blood T cell dynamics during melanoma immunotherapy. The assay was immunoSEQ multiplex PCR, and TCRdb's table has in-frame clones only and misses some. The table includes fewer than 8,000 clones, around 90% detected once. Specimen: cell-free DNA from blood, collected from a patient treated with checkpoint blockade. Receptors were obtained from a human donor with melanoma. Both conserved end residues are trimmed from each CDR3. The order of the fields is V gene, J gene, D gene, CDR3 protein. A D gene is named only where the DNA matches it firmly.

TRBV7-9	TRBJ2-7	NA	ASSLYSSSYEQY
TRBV14	TRBJ2-6	NA	ASSQEGARVGANVLT
TRBV5-4	TRBJ2-7	NA	ASSLRGLAREQY
TRBV2	TRBJ2-7	NA	ASSEQGTYEQY
TRBV11-2	TRBJ2-3	NA	ASSPTGDTQY
TRBV27	TRBJ1-5	NA	ASSLGVNSNQPQH
TRBV19	TRBJ2-6	NA	ASTTPDRMGRSAGANVLT
TRBV10-3	TRBJ1-2	TRBD1	AIRPTGYENGYT
TRBV9	TRBJ2-2	NA	ASSVRLQNTGELF
TRBV5-1	TRBJ2-4	NA	ASSLIPGSRDIQY
TRBV5-6	TRBJ1-1	NA	ASSLRDVAF
TRBV7-9	TRBJ1-1	NA	ASSFTLGSEAF
TRBV28	TRBJ1-5	NA	ASSRRQDWGNQPQH
TRBV7-9	TRBJ1-1	TRBD1	ASSLSGGQDPF
TRBV18	TRBJ2-7	NA	ASSPKRGGRVFYEQY
TRBV15	TRBJ2-6	NA	ATSRGGANVLT
TRBV28	TRBJ2-7	NA	ASSLGRQGGLVYEQY
TRBV7-3	TRBJ2-1	NA	ASSPPGAYNEQF
TRBV28	TRBJ1-1	NA	ASTPGGDMNTEAF
TRBV21-1	TRBJ1-5	NA	ASTGGQLGQPQH
TRBV2	TRBJ2-7	NA	ASSETRAHEQY
TRBV11-2	TRBJ1-1	NA	ASSLREVTEAF
TRBV5-1	TRBJ2-1	NA	ASSLTSSRSSYNEQF
TRBV29-1	TRBJ1-1	NA	SVATAPEAF
TRBV7-2	TRBJ2-2	NA	ASSLVGGTGELF
TRBV19	TRBJ1-1	NA	ASSRFRGETEAF
TRBV28	TRBJ2-7	NA	ASSPPGGYTYEQY
TRBV19	TRBJ1-2	NA	ASSIGSGGYT
TRBV6-5	TRBJ2-7	NA	ASSYSGGTYEQY
TRBV6-1	TRBJ1-5	NA	ASKGGGNQPQH
TRBV19	TRBJ1-6	NA	ASSNGVRSPLH
TRBV21-1	TRBJ2-7	NA	ASSKGPVKFYEQY
TRBV19	TRBJ2-5	TRBD2	ASSIDLASGQETQY
TRBV21-1	TRBJ2-3	NA	ASRSGRGFTDTQY
TRBV7-9	TRBJ2-7	TRBD1	ASRSRQGSPYEQY
TRBV29-1	TRBJ2-1	NA	SVVGLAFNEQF
TRBV11-1	TRBJ2-1	NA	ASSPRLAAMTYNEQF
TRBV5-6	TRBJ2-3	NA	ASSWVGGKIYTDTQY
TRBV25-1	TRBJ2-2	TRBD1	ASGRTGGAGANTGELF
TRBV27	TRBJ1-1	NA	ASSYSRDSAEAF
TRBV10-3	TRBJ1-5	NA	AISESKGKGQPQH
TRBV6-5	TRBJ1-3	NA	ASTDTGNTIY
TRBV6-1	TRBJ2-5	TRBD1	ASRGDRGETQY
TRBV4-3	TRBJ2-7	NA	ASSQDPGHYEQY
TRBV4-1	TRBJ2-7	TRBD1	ASSVRTGGGYEQY
TRBV2	TRBJ2-3	NA	AIPRGPGLVVETDTQY
TRBV5-1	TRBJ2-2	NA	ASRGVANTGELF
TRBV19	TRBJ2-5	TRBD2	ASSLGTSGGQETQY
TRBV7-2	TRBJ1-2	NA	ASSLGQDSGYT
TRBV5-6	TRBJ1-2	NA	ASSLGPLGGYT
TRBV7-2	TRBJ2-5	NA	ASSLPVETQY
TRBV5-1	TRBJ2-5	TRBD1	ASSLDRGLLQETQY
TRBV5-4	TRBJ2-7	NA	ASSLDYGEQY
TRBV6-1	TRBJ1-1	NA	ASSETRVTGAF
TRBV28	TRBJ1-4	NA	ASSSAAETTNEKLF